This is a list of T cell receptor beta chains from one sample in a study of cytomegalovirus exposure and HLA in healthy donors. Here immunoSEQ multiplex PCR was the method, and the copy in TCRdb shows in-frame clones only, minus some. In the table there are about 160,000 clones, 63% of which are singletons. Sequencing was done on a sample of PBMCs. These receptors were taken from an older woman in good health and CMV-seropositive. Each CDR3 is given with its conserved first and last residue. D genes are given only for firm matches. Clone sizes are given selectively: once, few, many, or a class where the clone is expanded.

CDR3: CASSDTGYQETQYF; DNA: TGCGCCAGCAGCGATACAGGGTACCAAGAGACCCAGTACTTC; size: -; J: TRBJ2-5; D: -; V: TRBV5-1
CDR3: CASRQDTFNQPQHF; DNA: TGCGCCAGCAGACAGGACACGTTTAATCAGCCCCAGCATTTT; size: -; J: TRBJ1-5; D: -; V: TRBV5-1
CDR3: CASSLREGHYSEFF; DNA: TGCGCCAGCAGCTTGCGGGAGGGCCATTATTCGGAGTTCTTC; size: few; J: TRBJ2-1; D: TRBD2; V: TRBV5-1
CDR3: CASSPPPLTYEQYF; DNA: TGTGCCAGCAGTCCCCCTCCCCTAACCTACGAGCAGTACTTC; size: -; J: TRBJ2-7; D: -; V: TRBV28
CDR3: CASSPGLAPRREQFF; DNA: TGTGCCAGCAGCCCGGGACTAGCCCCTCGCCGGGAGCAGTTCTTC; size: -; J: TRBJ2-1; D: TRBD2; V: TRBV9
CDR3: CASSLGRAVGYTF; DNA: TGTGCCAGCAGCTTGGGCAGGGCGGTAGGCTACACCTTC; size: -; J: TRBJ1-2; D: -; V: TRBV5-6
CDR3: CASSTPGSGNTIYF; DNA: TGTGCCAGCAGCACCCCGGGGTCTGGAAACACCATATATTTT; size: few; J: TRBJ1-3; D: -; V: TRBV9
CDR3: CASSEGLAGVTRVGDTQYF; DNA: TGTGCCAGCAGTGAAGGACTAGCGGGAGTTACACGGGTCGGAGATACGCAGTATTTT; size: -; J: TRBJ2-3; D: TRBD2; V: TRBV7-3
CDR3: CASSVGTRPYEQYF; DNA: TGTGCCAGCAGCGTAGGGACAAGACCCTACGAGCAGTACTTC; size: -; J: TRBJ2-7; D: -; V: TRBV9
CDR3: CASSPNKNTEAFF; DNA: TGTGCCAGCTCACCAAACAAGAACACTGAAGCTTTCTTT; size: -; J: TRBJ1-1; D: -; V: TRBV18
CDR3: CASSGLAASYNEQFF; DNA: TGTGCCAGCAGCGGACTAGCGGCTTCCTACAATGAGCAGTTCTTC; size: -; J: TRBJ2-1; D: TRBD2; V: TRBV28
CDR3: CASSEESGTGRGFQYF; DNA: TGTGCCAGCAGTGAGGAATCCGGGACAGGGAGAGGTTTCCAGTACTTC; size: -; J: TRBJ2-7; D: TRBD1; V: TRBV6-1
CDR3: CASSLTGVSTDTQYF; DNA: TGTGCCAGCAGTTTAACCGGGGTCTCCACAGATACGCAGTATTTT; size: -; J: TRBJ2-3; D: -; V: TRBV28
CDR3: CASSGRERNQPQHF; DNA: TGTGCCAGCAGTGGTAGAGAGCGCAATCAGCCCCAGCATTTT; size: -; J: TRBJ1-5; D: -; V: TRBV2
CDR3: CASSLYSDSQTEAFF; DNA: TGTGCCAGCAGCTTATATTCCGACAGTCAAACTGAAGCTTTCTTT; size: -; J: TRBJ1-1; D: -; V: TRBV11-2
CDR3: CASSQTGTAQETQYF; DNA: TGCGCCAGCAGCCAGACCGGGACAGCACAAGAGACCCAGTACTTC; size: -; J: TRBJ2-5; D: TRBD1; V: TRBV4-1
CDR3: CAISDLGQPYNEQFF; DNA: TGTGCCATCAGTGACTTGGGACAGCCCTACAATGAGCAGTTCTTC; size: -; J: TRBJ2-1; D: TRBD1; V: TRBV10-3
CDR3: CASSQEGGVGNTIYF; DNA: TGCGCCAGCAGCCAAGAGGGGGGGGTTGGAAACACCATATATTTT; size: -; J: TRBJ1-3; D: -; V: TRBV4-3
CDR3: CASSISVFSYEQYF; DNA: TGTGCCAGTAGTATTTCTGTCTTCTCCTACGAGCAGTACTTC; size: -; J: TRBJ2-7; D: -; V: TRBV19
CDR3: CASSPRGLASYEQYF; DNA: TGTGCCAGCAGCCCGAGGGGACTAGCGTCCTACGAGCAGTACTTC; size: -; J: TRBJ2-7; D: TRBD2; V: TRBV5-5
CDR3: CASSWDSGREQYF; DNA: TGTGCCAGTAGTTGGGACTCTGGGCGCGAGCAGTACTTC; size: -; J: TRBJ2-7; D: -; V: TRBV19
CDR3: CASSLAPPIRGTEAFF; DNA: TGTGCCAGCAGCTTAGCGCCCCCCATTAGAGGCACTGAAGCTTTCTTT; size: -; J: TRBJ1-1; D: -; V: TRBV7-2
CDR3: CASSLSHGGGVLETQYF; DNA: TGTGCCAGCAGCTTAAGTCACGGAGGGGGCGTTTTAGAGACCCAGTACTTC; size: -; J: TRBJ2-5; D: -; V: TRBV11-1
CDR3: CASSPPRLAVYSTDTQYF; DNA: TGTGCCAGCAGCCCCCCCCGGCTAGCCGTCTATAGCACAGATACGCAGTATTTT; size: -; J: TRBJ2-3; D: -; V: TRBV28
CDR3: CASSLTGAGEEQYF; DNA: TGTGCCAGTAGTCTAACAGGGGCCGGGGAAGAGCAGTACTTC; size: -; J: TRBJ2-7; D: TRBD1; V: TRBV19
CDR3: CASSHGQGTSEQYF; DNA: TGTGCCAGCAGCCACGGACAGGGTACTTCGGAGCAGTACTTC; size: few; J: TRBJ2-7; D: TRBD1; V: TRBV7-8
CDR3: CASRLDNEQFF; DNA: TGTGCCAGCAGACTAGACAATGAGCAGTTCTTC; size: -; J: TRBJ2-1; D: -; V: TRBV28
CDR3: CASSVAWGGEQFF; DNA: TGTGCCAGCAGTGTAGCCTGGGGGGGGGAGCAGTTCTTC; size: few; J: TRBJ2-1; D: TRBD2; V: TRBV28
CDR3: CASSFNSNNYEQYF; DNA: TGTGCCAGCAGTTTTAACAGTAACAACTACGAGCAGTACTTC; size: -; J: TRBJ2-7; D: -; V: TRBV28
CDR3: CASSLISGRVGELFF; DNA: TGTGCCAGCAGTTTAATTAGCGGGAGAGTCGGGGAGCTGTTTTTT; size: -; J: TRBJ2-2; D: TRBD2; V: TRBV28
CDR3: CASSERIRGSNKNIQYF; DNA: TGTGCCAGCAGTGAAAGGATCAGGGGAAGTAATAAAAACATTCAGTACTTC; size: -; J: TRBJ2-4; D: -; V: TRBV6-1
CDR3: CASRGLAEHSYEQYF; DNA: TGTGCCAGCAGGGGACTAGCGGAACACTCCTACGAGCAGTACTTC; size: few; J: TRBJ2-7; D: TRBD2; V: TRBV27
CDR3: CASSRDSYYEQYF; DNA: TGTGCCAGCAGCCGGGACAGCTACTACGAGCAGTACTTC; size: -; J: TRBJ2-7; D: TRBD1; V: TRBV6-5
CDR3: CASSRDTGQNTEAFF; DNA: TGCGCCAGCAGCCGGGACACTGGGCAAAACACTGAAGCTTTCTTT; size: -; J: TRBJ1-1; D: -; V: TRBV5-1
CDR3: CASKKAGLAWEQYF; DNA: TGTGCCAGCAAGAAAGCGGGACTAGCGTGGGAGCAGTACTTC; size: -; J: TRBJ2-7; D: TRBD2; V: TRBV28
CDR3: CASSVDGTAHGYTF; DNA: TGTGCCAGCAGCGTAGACGGGACAGCCCATGGCTACACCTTC; size: -; J: TRBJ1-2; D: TRBD1; V: TRBV9
CDR3: CASSQGIAGELFF; DNA: TGTGCCAGCTCCCAGGGTATCGCCGGGGAGCTGTTTTTT; size: -; J: TRBJ2-2; D: -; V: TRBV18
CDR3: CATSRESQGAVEQYF; DNA: TGTGCCACCAGCAGAGAGTCACAGGGGGCTGTCGAGCAGTACTTC; size: -; J: TRBJ2-7; D: TRBD1; V: TRBV15
CDR3: CASSRTSGQTYEQYF; DNA: TGTGCCAGCTCAAGGACTAGCGGGCAAACCTACGAGCAGTACTTC; size: -; J: TRBJ2-7; D: TRBD2; V: TRBV18
CDR3: CASSWELRETQYF; DNA: TGTGCCAGCAGTTGGGAGTTACGAGAGACCCAGTACTTC; size: -; J: TRBJ2-5; D: -; V: TRBV4-2
CDR3: CAWSGASGRGSYNEQFF; DNA: TGTGCCTGGAGTGGGGCTAGCGGGAGGGGGTCCTACAATGAGCAGTTCTTC; size: -; J: TRBJ2-1; D: TRBD2; V: TRBV30
CDR3: CASSSIAGAETQYF; DNA: TGCGCCAGCAGCTCCATAGCGGGAGCGGAGACCCAGTACTTC; size: -; J: TRBJ2-5; D: TRBD2; V: TRBV5-1
CDR3: CASSTRGEANYGYTF; DNA: TGTGCCAGCAGCACCAGGGGTGAGGCTAACTATGGCTACACCTTC; size: -; J: TRBJ1-2; D: -; V: TRBV9
CDR3: CASSQEGQGFGYTF; DNA: TGCGCCAGCAGCCAAGAAGGACAGGGATTTGGCTACACCTTC; size: few; J: TRBJ1-2; D: TRBD1; V: TRBV4-1
CDR3: CASSQGSGAYEQYF; DNA: TGTGCCAGCAGCCAGGGCTCGGGGGCCTACGAGCAGTACTTC; size: -; J: TRBJ2-7; D: -; V: TRBV5-4